Listed below are T cell receptor beta chains from one sample, sequenced in a study of shared clonotypes between healthy human individuals. This table comes from immunoSEQ multiplex PCR, and its TCRdb copy is limited to in-frame clones, with some not included. The sample carries 760,000 or so clones, just over 95% recorded once. The sequenced sample was naive CD8+ T cells sorted from blood. These receptors came from a man younger than 40 in good health. Both conserved end residues are part of each CDR3. A D gene is named only where the DNA matches it firmly.

v_gene,d_gene,j_gene,CDR3aa
TRBV6-5,TRBD2,TRBJ2-1,CASSSGGAYNEQFF
TRBV28,NA,TRBJ2-1,CASSRENEQFF
TRBV7-9,NA,TRBJ1-2,CASSLDTGRSGYTF
TRBV4-2,NA,TRBJ1-4,CASSQEEWAGSEKLFF
TRBV19,NA,TRBJ2-7,CASSIAGEQYF
TRBV5-6,TRBD2,TRBJ2-3,CASSLMTSLADTQYF
TRBV30,TRBD2,TRBJ2-7,CAWSGGSSYEQYF
TRBV10-2,TRBD2,TRBJ2-7,CASRGAGGDYEQYF
TRBV7-9,TRBD1,TRBJ2-7,CASSARDRVSEQYF
TRBV15,NA,TRBJ2-7,CATSRDRSESYEQYF
TRBV7-9,NA,TRBJ1-2,CATNRGGQRNYGYTF
TRBV14,TRBD2,TRBJ2-1,CASSQRDYYNEQFF
TRBV30,TRBD2,TRBJ2-3,CAWSAGTSGTDTQYF
TRBV2,NA,TRBJ2-7,CASKGKVYEQYF
TRBV6-5,TRBD1,TRBJ2-1,CASSSGTGGDEQFF
TRBV27,TRBD2,TRBJ2-1,CASSTHTQGRDYNEQFF
TRBV13,TRBD2,TRBJ2-3,CASSLWGTSGKSTDTQYF
TRBV6-5,NA,TRBJ1-3,CATRTAYGDTIYF
TRBV18,NA,TRBJ2-1,CASSPPILEEQFF
TRBV5-1,NA,TRBJ2-1,CASSSVPPPGNEQFF
TRBV13,NA,TRBJ1-1,CASSLAGSGSAFF
TRBV28,TRBD1,TRBJ1-1,CASSLWGQGTEAFF
TRBV6-6,NA,TRBJ1-5,CAIGETRNQPQHF
TRBV6-6,NA,TRBJ1-5,CASRDEGNQPQHF
TRBV6-5,NA,TRBJ2-7,CASSLLYGESLYEQYF
TRBV9,NA,TRBJ1-1,CASSDYTEAFF
TRBV28,NA,TRBJ1-1,CASEGGLSEAFF
TRBV2,NA,TRBJ2-1,CASSEDEDTSSYNEQFF
TRBV30,NA,TRBJ1-1,CAWTVTGITEAFF
TRBV9,NA,TRBJ1-5,CASSPDGGGNQPQHF
TRBV28,NA,TRBJ2-3,CASSFLSGSTDTQYF
TRBV27,TRBD1,TRBJ2-7,CASSNNRGPPAYEQYF
TRBV13,NA,TRBJ2-7,CASSSTPGSSYEQYF
TRBV9,NA,TRBJ2-7,CASSVGSVGALNEQYF
TRBV2,NA,TRBJ2-3,CASRDGYTDTQYF
TRBV7-9,NA,TRBJ2-7,CASSNPGGTEAWGEQYF
TRBV29-1,TRBD1,TRBJ2-7,CSVEVRDSTYEQYF
TRBV6-6,TRBD1,TRBJ1-2,CASSSGGAGGYTF
TRBV6-5,NA,TRBJ2-7,CASRHRGGEEQYF
TRBV28,NA,TRBJ2-7,CASSLDGTETYEQYF
TRBV27,NA,TRBJ2-1,CASSYPGSNEQFF
TRBV15,NA,TRBJ2-7,CATSPTGVRYEQYF
TRBV7-8,TRBD2,TRBJ2-3,CASSIGTSGRALTDTQYF
TRBV14,TRBD2,TRBJ2-1,CASSRHAGTSGTIYNEQFF